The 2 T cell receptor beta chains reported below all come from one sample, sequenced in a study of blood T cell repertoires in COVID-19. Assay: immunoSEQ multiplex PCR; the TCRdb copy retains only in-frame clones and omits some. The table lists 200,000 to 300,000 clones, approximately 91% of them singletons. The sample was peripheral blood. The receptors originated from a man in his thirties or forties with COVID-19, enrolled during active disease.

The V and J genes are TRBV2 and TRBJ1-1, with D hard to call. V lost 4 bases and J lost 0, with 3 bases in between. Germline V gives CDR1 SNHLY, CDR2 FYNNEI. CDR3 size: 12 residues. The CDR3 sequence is CASSAVNTEAFF. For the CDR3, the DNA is TGTGCCAGCAGTGCAGTGAACACTGAAGCTTTCTTT. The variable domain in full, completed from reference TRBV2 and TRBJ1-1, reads EPEVTQTPSHQVTQMGQEVILRCVPISNHLYFYWYRQILGQKVEFLVSFYNNEISEKSEIFDDQFSVERPDGSNFTLKIRSTKLEDSAMYFCASSAVNTEAFFGQGTRLTVV.

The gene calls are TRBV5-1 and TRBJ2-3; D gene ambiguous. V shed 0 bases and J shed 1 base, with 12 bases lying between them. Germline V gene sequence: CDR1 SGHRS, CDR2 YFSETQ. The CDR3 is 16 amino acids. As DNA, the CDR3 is TGCGCCAGCAGCTTGGCAATTCGCCGCGGCACAGATACGCAGTATTTT. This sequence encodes CASSLAIRRGTDTQYF.